Listed here is a single T cell receptor (beta chain). No antigen is known for it. This specimen comes from a study of cytomegalovirus exposure and HLA in healthy donors. General study points: Based on reports, TCR beta sequences accurately predicted HLA-A and HLA-B alleles for most subjects.

The CDR3 is 18 residues long. Losses at the gene ends were 4 bases for V and 1 base for J; bases not matched to a gene: 11. Germline values: CDR1 SGHTS, CDR2 YDEGEE. Vbeta (60) and Jbeta (13) primers were used in the PCR. Repertoires were generated with immunoSEQ multiplex PCR, while TCRdb's copy carries only in-frame clones and drops some. In the table there are about 250,000 clones, 80% to 95% of which are singletons. The V and J genes are TRBV5-8 and TRBJ1-5; 10 positions match TRBD1. This clonotype was obtained from a girl aged 2 to 10 in good health and CMV-seronegative. The sequenced material came from PBMCs. For the CDR3, the DNA is TGTGCCAGCAGCCAGAGACAGGGGGCGAGGGGAAGCAATCAGCCCCAGCATTTT. Its translation: CASSQRQGARGSNQPQHF.